Below, 26 T cell receptor beta chains from the same sample are listed, as sequenced in a study of human T cells and chemical hapten exposure. TCRdb reprocessed the RACE reads with MiXCR, giving one entry per CDR3 protein. The sample records about 84,000 distinct CDR3 sequences, about 10% being singletons. Time point described: patch test 2, 6 weeks after DPC sensitization. Specified treatment: therapeutic diphenylcyclopropenone sensitization with weekly scalp DPC. Sequencing used whole blood, obtained in connection with sensitization to the hapten diphenylcyclopropenone (DPC). The receptors derive from a woman aged 45-65 years with alopecia areata. Some clones in this sample may be carry-over from other donors' samples.

The V and J genes are TRBV20-1 and TRBJ2-1, with D maybe TRBD1 (6 bases). CDR1 and CDR2 (germline): DFQATT, SNEGSKA (reference sequence). The CDR3 sequence is 14 residues long. V lost 2 bases and J lost 2, with 10 bases in between. CDR3 nucleotides: TGCAGTGCTAGACGTGGGACACCCTACAATGAGCAGTTCTTC. This sequence encodes CSARRGTPYNEQFF.

V is TRBV27 and J is TRBJ2-1; 9 positions agree with TRBD2. The trim removed 11 bases at V and 7 bases at J, leaving 15 bases unmatched. The CDR3 has 15 amino acids. Germline V gene data show CDR1 as MNHEY and CDR2 as SMNVEV (reference sequence). This chain's CDR3 is CAARPGAGGWNEQFF. DNA for the CDR3: TGTGCCGCCCGACCAGGTGCGGGAGGGTGGAATGAGCAGTTCTTC.

This clonotype was found many times. The chain recombines TRBV4-1 with TRBJ1-5; D unresolved. V lost 1 base, J lost 1 base, and 26 bases lay in between. Germline V gene sequence: CDR1 MGHRA, CDR2 YSYEKL. The CDR3 is 21 amino acids. CDR3 sequence reads: CASSQGFGRDRERVSNQPQHF. For the CDR3, the DNA is TGCGCCAGCAGCCAAGGATTCGGTAGAGATAGGGAGCGAGTAAGCAATCAGCCCCAGCATTTT.

This clonotype was seen repeatedly, ten times or more. CDR3 residues: CASSPTGYDEQYF. In DNA form, the CDR3 reads TGTGCCAGCAGCCCTACAGGGTATGACGAGCAGTACTTC. The chain links TRBV7-6 to TRBJ2-7; D is perhaps TRBD1 (6 bases). The CDR3 extends over 13 amino acids. Germline V gene sequence: CDR1 SGHVS, CDR2 FNYEAQ. V shed 5 bases and J shed 5 bases, with 13 bases lying between them.

The chain joins TRBV28 to TRBJ2-7; tentative D call: TRBD2 (6 bases). Trimming took off 3 bases at V and 5 bases at J, with 17 bases between the two ends. Germline CDR1 MDHEN, CDR2 SYDVKM. CDR3 length: 15 residues. CDR3 loop: CASSFVPGALNEQYF. CDR3 nucleotides: TGTGCCAGCAGTTTCGTCCCGGGAGCTCTTAACGAGCAGTACTTC.

The genes are TRBV27 and TRBJ1-4, with a tentative D call TRBD1 (5 bases). The ends were cut back, 7 bases at V and 0 bases at J, with 12 bases in the middle. From germline, CDR1 is MNHEY and CDR2 SMNVEV (reference sequence). The length of the CDR3 is 15 residues. The CDR3 coding sequence is TGTGCCAGCATCAGGAGCAGGGCAACTAATGAAAAACTGTTTTTT. Translation: CASIRSRATNEKLFF.

In its sample, this clonotype was seen many times. This rearrangement joins TRBV10-3 to TRBJ1-1; the D gene is possibly TRBD1 (6 bases). V lost 4 bases, J lost 4 bases, and 16 bases lay in between. Germline CDR1 and CDR2: ENHRY and SYGVKD. There are 15 residues in the CDR3. The CDR3 region has the DNA TGTGCCATCAGTGGCTACCCGACAGGTCGCACTGAAGCTTTCTTT. This encodes CAISGYPTGRTEAFF.

The chain carries TRBV27 and TRBJ1-1, with no clear D. Trimming took off 5 bases at V and 3 bases at J, with 16 bases between the two ends. The CDR3 covers 15 residues. Germline V lookup: CDR1 MNHEY, CDR2 SMNVEV (reference sequence). In nucleotides, the CDR3 is TGTGCCAGCAGTCGGCAGCCCCCCCGGGACACTGAAGCTTTCTTT. Protein product: CASSRQPPRDTEAFF.

Ten or more counts support this clonotype. The chain couples TRBV28 to TRBJ2-5, with 12 bases identical to TRBD2. J gave up 7 bases and V 4 bases, and 7 bases lay outside the gene matches. This CDR3 comprises 15 residues. Germline CDR1 reads MDHEN; CDR2 reads SYDVKM. CDR3 amino acids: CASSSTSGSPSTQYF. The CDR3, as DNA: TGTGCCAGCAGTTCGACTAGCGGGAGCCCCTCGACCCAGTACTTC.

This clonotype has a count of ten or more. V usage is TRBV7-9 and J usage is TRBJ2-5; D is uncertain. The CDR3 has 14 amino acids. The germline V gene has CDR1 SEHNR and CDR2 FQNEAQ (reference sequence). V gave up 5 bases and J gave up 4 bases, with 14 bases separating them. CDR3 nucleotide sequence: TGTGCCAGCAGCCACCGGTCGGCTGGAGAGACCCAGTACTTC. This codes for CASSHRSAGETQYF.

This clonotype has a count of ten or more. The chain carries TRBV28 and TRBJ1-1; D is uncertain. The V and J ends lost 6 bases and 8 bases respectively, with 10 bases between them. The CDR3 spans 11 residues. The germline gives CDR1 MDHEN, CDR2 SYDVKM. The CDR3, as DNA: TGTGCCAGCAGGCGGCTCAGGGAAGCTTTCTTT. Translating gives CASRRLREAFF.

This clonotype was counted at least ten times. This chain joins TRBV7-2 and TRBJ2-3, with 7 positions matching TRBD2. CDR3 length: 16 residues. Germline-derived CDR1 and CDR2 are SGHTA and FQGNSA. The V gene end was trimmed by 4 bases and the J gene end by 1 base; junction bases not matched to a gene: 8. The CDR3, as DNA: TGTGCCAGCAGCTCTGGGGCTAGCGGAGGCACAGATACGCAGTATTTT. This gives the protein CASSSGASGGTDTQYF.

This clonotype was counted between two and nine times. The chain joins TRBV5-1 to TRBJ1-1; 9 bases agree with TRBD1. The germline CDR1 and CDR2 sequences are SGHRS and YFSETQ. The ends lost 4 bases at V and 2 bases at J; junction bases unmatched: 3. This CDR3 comprises 14 residues. The CDR3 is CASSGGQGNTEAFF. The CDR3 DNA is TGCGCCAGCAGCGGGGGACAGGGCAACACTGAAGCTTTCTTT.

At least ten counts were recorded for this clonotype. The rearrangement uses TRBV27 and TRBJ1-1; D remains unclear. Between the trimmed V and J ends, which lost 8 bases and 1 base, there was a span of 8 bases. Germline V lookup: CDR1 MNHEY, CDR2 SMNVEV (reference sequence). The CDR3 covers 12 residues. CDR3 nucleotides: TGTGCCAGCCTCCGACAGAACACTGAAGCTTTCTTT. Its protein product is CASLRQNTEAFF.

The table lists this clonotype with many counts. The V and J genes are TRBV30 and TRBJ1-3; D is unclear. CDR1 is GTSNPN, CDR2 SVGIG, per germline (reference sequence). Trimming removed 4 bases at V and 4 bases at J, with 11 bases between. The CDR3 loop spans 13 amino acids. In DNA, the CDR3 is TGTGCCTGGAAATTGGCGGCCGGAAACACCATATATTTT. Translated, it gives CAWKLAAGNTIYF.

The gene calls are TRBV5-4 and TRBJ1-1, with D possibly TRBD1 on 5 matching bases. V dropped 5 bases and J dropped 7 bases, with 18 bases sitting between them. Looked up from germline, CDR1 is SGHNT and CDR2 is YYREEE (reference sequence). There are 14 residues in the CDR3. DNA for the CDR3: TGTGCCAGCAGGATGACAGAGGACCGCGGTGAAGCTTTCTTT. Residues: CASRMTEDRGEAFF.

The table lists this clonotype with many counts. V is TRBV2 and J is TRBJ2-1, with 14 bases lining up with TRBD2. In germline, CDR1 is SNHLY, CDR2 FYNNEI. The CDR3 extends over 15 amino acids. After removal of 6 bases from V and 7 bases from J, the junction contained 5 bases not matched to a gene. The CDR3 DNA sequence: TGTGCCAGCAGATACGGACTAGCGGGAGGTAATGAGCAGTTCTTC. Its translation: CASRYGLAGGNEQFF. The full variable domain, completed using reference TRBV2 and TRBJ2-1, is EPEVTQTPSHQVTQMGQEVILRCVPISNHLYFYWYRQILGQKVEFLVSFYNNEISEKSEIFDDQFSVERPDGSNFTLKIRSTKLEDSAMYFCASRYGLAGGNEQFFGPGTRLTVL.

This clonotype was detected only a few times. This chain joins TRBV6-5 and TRBJ2-1; 8 bases are shared with TRBD1. The CDR3 runs 14 residues. CDR1 and CDR2 (germline): MNHEY, SVGAGI. V shed 5 bases and J 8 bases; nucleotides not matched to a gene: 8. CDR3 protein: CASSATGERHEQFF. The CDR3 DNA follows: TGTGCCAGCAGTGCGACAGGGGAAAGACATGAGCAGTTCTTC.

The chain combines TRBV6-1 with TRBJ2-3; 7 bases fit TRBD2. The V gene end was trimmed by 6 bases and the J gene end by 3 bases; junction bases not matched to a gene: 12. Germline CDR1 MNHNS, CDR2 SASEGT. The CDR3 sequence is 16 residues long. The CDR3 region is CASRDWSGGGTDTQYF. The DNA for the CDR3 is TGTGCCAGCAGAGATTGGTCGGGAGGAGGGACAGATACGCAGTATTTT.

This clonotype came up many times. The chain joins TRBV27 to TRBJ2-5; D gene uncertain. Between the trimmed V and J ends, which lost 5 bases and 1 base, there was a span of 14 bases. CDR3 length equals 15 residues. Germline V gives CDR1 MNHEY, CDR2 SMNVEV (reference sequence). Written as DNA, the CDR3 is TGTGCCAGCAGTCATAATAGACGCAGCCAAGAGACCCAGTACTTC. Translated: CASSHNRRSQETQYF.

CDR3 coding DNA: TGTGCCAGCAGTCTCACTGGCGGGAACACCGGGGAGCTGTTTTTT. Amino acids: CASSLTGGNTGELFF. The chain recombines TRBV6-2 or TRBV6-3 with TRBJ2-2, with D unresolved. This CDR3 contains 15 residues. Looked up from germline, CDR1 is MNHEY and CDR2 is SVGEGT. Trimming stripped 5 bases from V and 1 base from J, with 11 bases between.

The J gene is TRBJ1-5, the V gene TRBV18, with 7 positions matching TRBD1. The CDR3 is made up of 16 amino acids. Per the germline V gene, CDR1 is KGHSH and CDR2 is LQKENI. Trimming took 2 bases from V and 4 from J; bases not matched to a gene: 8. The CDR3 region is CASSPTRQGGNQPQHF. DNA for the CDR3: TGTGCCAGCTCACCAACCAGACAGGGTGGAAATCAGCCCCAGCATTTT. Combining the CDR3 with reference TRBV18 and TRBJ1-5 gives the whole variable domain NAGVMQNPRHLVRRRGQEARLRCSPMKGHSHVYWYRQLPEEGLKFMVYLQKENIIDESGMPKERFSAEFPKEGPSILRIQQVVRGDSAAYFCASSPTRQGGNQPQHFGDGTRLSIL.

This clonotype turned up a few times. The V call is TRBV5-6, the J call TRBJ2-2; 10 nucleotides agree with TRBD1. The V segment lost 3 bases and the J segment 3 bases; nucleotides outside the gene matches: 2. CDR1 is SGHDT and CDR2 is YYEEEE in the germline V gene. The CDR3 totals 15 residues. The CDR3 nucleotides are TGTGCCAGCAGCTGGGGGACAGGGGACACCGGGGAGCTGTTTTTT. Translated, it gives CASSWGTGDTGELFF.

In this sample, this clonotype turned up many times. CDR3 residues: CASSRTDGTQYF. The CDR3 region has the DNA TGTGCCAGCAGCCGGACAGACGGGACCCAGTACTTC. V usage is TRBV3-1 and J usage is TRBJ2-5; tentatively, D is TRBD1 (6 bases). CDR3 size: 12 residues. Looked up from germline, CDR1 is LGHDT and CDR2 is YNNKEL (reference sequence). The ends were cut back, 4 bases at V and 7 bases at J, with 10 bases in the middle.

V gene TRBV19 combines with J gene TRBJ2-3; weak D call: TRBD2 (5 bases). V was pared by 7 bases and J by 1 base, with 15 bases between. The germline CDR1 and CDR2 sequences are LNHDA and SQIVND (reference sequence). This CDR3 region has 15 residues. CDR3 sequence reads: CASTHRGLGTDTQYF. CDR3 nucleotides: TGTGCCAGTACCCACCGCGGGTTGGGCACAGATACGCAGTATTTT.

The genes are TRBV5-6 and TRBJ2-7; D unresolved. Trimming took off 1 base at V and 7 bases at J, with 6 bases between the two ends. This CDR3 spans 11 amino acids. CDR1 is SGHDT, CDR2 YYEEEE, per germline. The CDR3 nucleotides are TGTGCCAGCAGCTTGCATTCGGAGCAGTACTTC. Its translation: CASSLHSEQYF. Full variable domain (remainder filled in from reference TRBV5-6 and TRBJ2-7): DAGVTQSPTHLIKTRGQQVTLRCSPKSGHDTVSWYQQALGQGPQFIFQYYEEEERQRGNFPDRFSGHQFPNYSSELNVNALLLGDSALYLCASSLHSEQYFGPGTRLTVT.